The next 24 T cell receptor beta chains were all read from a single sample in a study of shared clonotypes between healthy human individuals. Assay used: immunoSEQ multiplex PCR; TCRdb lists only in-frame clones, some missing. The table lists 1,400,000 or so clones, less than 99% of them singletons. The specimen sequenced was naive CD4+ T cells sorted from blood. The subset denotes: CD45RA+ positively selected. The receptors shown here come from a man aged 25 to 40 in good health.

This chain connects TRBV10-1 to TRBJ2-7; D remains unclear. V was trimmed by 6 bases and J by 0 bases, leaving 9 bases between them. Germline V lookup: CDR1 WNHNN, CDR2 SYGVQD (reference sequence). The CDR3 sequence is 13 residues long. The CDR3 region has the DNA TGCGCCAGCAGCCATGGCGCCTCCTACGAGCAGTACTTC. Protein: CASSHGASYEQYF.

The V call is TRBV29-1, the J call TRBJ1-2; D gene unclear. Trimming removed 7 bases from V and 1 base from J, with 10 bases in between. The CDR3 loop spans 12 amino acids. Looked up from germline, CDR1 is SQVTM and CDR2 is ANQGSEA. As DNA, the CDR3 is TGCAGCGGGCTCCAGGTTAACTATGGCTACACCTTC. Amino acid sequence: CSGLQVNYGYTF.

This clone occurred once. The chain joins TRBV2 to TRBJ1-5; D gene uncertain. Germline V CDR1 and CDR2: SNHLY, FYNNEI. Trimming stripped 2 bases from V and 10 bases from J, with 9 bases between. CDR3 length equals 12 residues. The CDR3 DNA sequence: TGTGCCAGCAGTGAAAGGGAATTCCCCCAGCATTTT. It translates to CASSEREFPQHF.

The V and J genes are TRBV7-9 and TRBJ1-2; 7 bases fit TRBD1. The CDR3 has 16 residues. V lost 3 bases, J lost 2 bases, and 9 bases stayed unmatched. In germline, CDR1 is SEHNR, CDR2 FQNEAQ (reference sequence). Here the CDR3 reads CASSFPGQTLNYGYTF. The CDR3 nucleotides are TGTGCCAGCAGCTTTCCGGGACAGACCCTAAACTATGGCTACACCTTC.

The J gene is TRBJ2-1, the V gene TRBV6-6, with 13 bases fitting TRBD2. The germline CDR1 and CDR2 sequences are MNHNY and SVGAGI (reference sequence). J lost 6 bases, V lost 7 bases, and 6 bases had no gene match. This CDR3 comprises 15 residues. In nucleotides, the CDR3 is TGTGCCAGCAAGTCGACTAGCGGGAGGAGCAATGAGCAGTTCTTC. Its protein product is CASKSTSGRSNEQFF.

Written as DNA, the CDR3 is TGTGCCAGCAGCCAGAGGACTAGCGAGAACACCGGGGAGCTGTTTTTT. It translates to CASSQRTSENTGELFF. The chain joins TRBV4-2 to TRBJ2-2, with 9 bases fitting TRBD2. Germline V gene sequence: CDR1 LGHNA, CDR2 YNFKEQ. The J segment lost 1 base and the V segment lost 3 bases, leaving 3 bases of the junction unmatched. The CDR3 covers 16 residues.

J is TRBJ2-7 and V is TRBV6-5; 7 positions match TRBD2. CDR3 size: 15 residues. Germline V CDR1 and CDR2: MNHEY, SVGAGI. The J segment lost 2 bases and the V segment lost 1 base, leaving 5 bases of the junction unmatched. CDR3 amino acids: CASSYYGSGTYEQYF. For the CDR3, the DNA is TGTGCCAGCAGTTACTATGGGAGCGGGACCTACGAGCAGTACTTC.

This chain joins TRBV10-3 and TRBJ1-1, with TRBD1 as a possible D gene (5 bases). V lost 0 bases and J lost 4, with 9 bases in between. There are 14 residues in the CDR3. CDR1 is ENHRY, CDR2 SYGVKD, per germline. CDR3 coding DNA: TGTGCCATCAGTGAGTCGCGGGGGACCACTGAAGCTTTCTTT. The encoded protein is CAISESRGTTEAFF.

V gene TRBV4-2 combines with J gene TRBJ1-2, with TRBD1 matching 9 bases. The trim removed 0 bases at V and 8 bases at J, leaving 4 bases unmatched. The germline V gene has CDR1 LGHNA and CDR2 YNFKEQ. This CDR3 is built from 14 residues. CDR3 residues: CASSQDGQGSGYTF. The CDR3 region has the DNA TGTGCCAGCAGCCAAGATGGACAGGGGAGCGGCTACACCTTC.

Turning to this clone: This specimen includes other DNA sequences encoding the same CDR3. The CDR3 sequence is CASSDRANEKLFF. CDR3 in DNA: TGTGCCAGCAGTGACAGGGCTAATGAAAAACTGTTTTTT. This rearrangement joins TRBV6-1 to TRBJ1-4, with D perhaps TRBD1 (5 bases). CDR3 length: 13 residues. V lost 3 bases to trimming and J lost 3 bases, with 5 bases between them. Germline loops: CDR1 MNHNS, CDR2 SASEGT.

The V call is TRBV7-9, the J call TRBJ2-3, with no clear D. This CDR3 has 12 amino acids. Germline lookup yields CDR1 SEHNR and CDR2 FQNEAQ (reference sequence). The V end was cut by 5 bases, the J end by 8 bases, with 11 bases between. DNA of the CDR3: TGTGCCAGCAGCCTCGACTTAGGTACGCAGTATTTT. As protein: CASSLDLGTQYF.

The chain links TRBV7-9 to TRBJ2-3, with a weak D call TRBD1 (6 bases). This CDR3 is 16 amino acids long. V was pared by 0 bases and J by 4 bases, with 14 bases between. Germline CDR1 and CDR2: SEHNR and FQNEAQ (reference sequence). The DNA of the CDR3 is TGTGCCAGCAGCTTAGCTTGGCCAGGGGTTGCAGATACGCAGTATTTT. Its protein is CASSLAWPGVADTQYF.

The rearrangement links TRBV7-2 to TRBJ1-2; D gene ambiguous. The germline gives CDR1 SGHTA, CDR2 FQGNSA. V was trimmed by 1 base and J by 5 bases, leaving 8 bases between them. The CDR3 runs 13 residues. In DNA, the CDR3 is TGTGCCAGCAGCTTAGAGTTCGGATATGGCTACACCTTC. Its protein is CASSLEFGYGYTF.

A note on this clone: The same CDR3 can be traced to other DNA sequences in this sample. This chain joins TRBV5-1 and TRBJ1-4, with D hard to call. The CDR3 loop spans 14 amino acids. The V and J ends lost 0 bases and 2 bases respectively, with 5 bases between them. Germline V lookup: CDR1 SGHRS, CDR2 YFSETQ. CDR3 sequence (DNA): TGCGCCAGCAGCTTGGGGGTCACTAATGAAAAACTGTTTTTT. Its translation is CASSLGVTNEKLFF. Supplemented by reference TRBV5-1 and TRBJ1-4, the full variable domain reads KAGVTQTPRYLIKTRGQQVTLSCSPISGHRSVSWYQQTPGQGLQFLFEYFSETQRNKGNFPGRFSGRQFSNSRSEMNVSTLELGDSALYLCASSLGVTNEKLFFGSGTQLSVL.

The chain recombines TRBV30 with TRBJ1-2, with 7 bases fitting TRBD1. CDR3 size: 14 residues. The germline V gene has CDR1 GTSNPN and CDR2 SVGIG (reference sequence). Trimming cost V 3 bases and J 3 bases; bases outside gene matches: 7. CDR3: CAWRSPDRYYGYTF. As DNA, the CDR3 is TGTGCCTGGAGGAGCCCGGACAGGTACTATGGCTACACCTTC.

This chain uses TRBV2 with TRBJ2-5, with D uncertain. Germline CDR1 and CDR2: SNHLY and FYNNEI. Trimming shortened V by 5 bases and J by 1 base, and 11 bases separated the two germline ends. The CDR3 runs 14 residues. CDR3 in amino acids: CASSSLGGQETQYF. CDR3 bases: TGTGCCAGCAGTTCTCTAGGTGGCCAAGAGACCCAGTACTTC.

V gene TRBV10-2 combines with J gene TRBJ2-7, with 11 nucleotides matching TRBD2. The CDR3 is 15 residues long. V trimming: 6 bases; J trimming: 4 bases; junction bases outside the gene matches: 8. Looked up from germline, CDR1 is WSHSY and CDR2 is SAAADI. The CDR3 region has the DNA TGCGCCAGCAGGATTACTAGCGGGAGTGGTTACGAGCAGTACTTC. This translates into CASRITSGSGYEQYF.

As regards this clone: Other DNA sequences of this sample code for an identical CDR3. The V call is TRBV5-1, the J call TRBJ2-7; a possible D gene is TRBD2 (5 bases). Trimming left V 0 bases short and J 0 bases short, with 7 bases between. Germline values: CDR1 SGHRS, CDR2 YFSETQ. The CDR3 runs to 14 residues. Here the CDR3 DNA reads TGCGCCAGCAGCTTGGTTGAGGGCTCCTACGAGCAGTACTTC. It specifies CASSLVEGSYEQYF.

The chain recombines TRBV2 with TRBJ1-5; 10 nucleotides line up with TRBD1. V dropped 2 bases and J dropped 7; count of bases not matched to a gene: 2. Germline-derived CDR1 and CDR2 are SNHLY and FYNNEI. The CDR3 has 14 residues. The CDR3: CASSESGQGQPQHF. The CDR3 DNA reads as TGTGCCAGCAGTGAATCGGGACAGGGGCAGCCCCAGCATTTT.

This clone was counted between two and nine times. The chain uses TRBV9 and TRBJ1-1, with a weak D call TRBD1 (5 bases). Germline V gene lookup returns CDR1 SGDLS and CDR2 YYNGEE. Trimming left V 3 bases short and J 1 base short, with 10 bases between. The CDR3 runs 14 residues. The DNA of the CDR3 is TGTGCCAGCAGCGCGGGACCGCAGAACACTGAAGCTTTCTTT. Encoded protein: CASSAGPQNTEAFF.

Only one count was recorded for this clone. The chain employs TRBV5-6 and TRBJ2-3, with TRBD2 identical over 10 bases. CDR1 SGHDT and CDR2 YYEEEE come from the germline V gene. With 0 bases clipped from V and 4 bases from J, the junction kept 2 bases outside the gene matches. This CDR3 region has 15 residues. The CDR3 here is CASSLELAGSDTQYF. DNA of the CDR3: TGTGCCAGCAGCTTGGAACTAGCGGGATCAGATACGCAGTATTTT.

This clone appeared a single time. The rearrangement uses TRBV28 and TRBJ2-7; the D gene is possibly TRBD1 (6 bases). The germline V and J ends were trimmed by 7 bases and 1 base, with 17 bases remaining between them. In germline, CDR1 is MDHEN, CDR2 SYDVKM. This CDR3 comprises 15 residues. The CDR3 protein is CASTIPHRASYEQYF. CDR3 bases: TGTGCCAGCACCATCCCTCACAGGGCATCCTACGAGCAGTACTTC.

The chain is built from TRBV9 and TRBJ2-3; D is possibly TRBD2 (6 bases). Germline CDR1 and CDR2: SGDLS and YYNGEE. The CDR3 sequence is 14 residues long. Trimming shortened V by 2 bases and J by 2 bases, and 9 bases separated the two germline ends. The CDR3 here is CASSVAGNTDTQYF. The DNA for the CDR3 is TGTGCCAGCAGCGTTGCGGGAAACACAGATACGCAGTATTTT. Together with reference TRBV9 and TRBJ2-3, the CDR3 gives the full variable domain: DSGVTQTPKHLITATGQRVTLRCSPRSGDLSVYWYQQSLDQGLQFLIQYYNGEERAKGNILERFSAQQFPDLHSELNLSSLELGDSALYFCASSVAGNTDTQYFGPGTRLTVL.

CDR3 DNA sequence: TGTGCCAGCAGTTACCCCCCGAATGGCTACACCTTC. Its translation: CASSYPPNGYTF. The genes are TRBV28 and TRBJ1-2; D is undetermined. Germline V lookup: CDR1 MDHEN, CDR2 SYDVKM. Trimming took 4 bases from V and 6 from J, leaving 9 bases between them. CDR3 length: 12 residues.